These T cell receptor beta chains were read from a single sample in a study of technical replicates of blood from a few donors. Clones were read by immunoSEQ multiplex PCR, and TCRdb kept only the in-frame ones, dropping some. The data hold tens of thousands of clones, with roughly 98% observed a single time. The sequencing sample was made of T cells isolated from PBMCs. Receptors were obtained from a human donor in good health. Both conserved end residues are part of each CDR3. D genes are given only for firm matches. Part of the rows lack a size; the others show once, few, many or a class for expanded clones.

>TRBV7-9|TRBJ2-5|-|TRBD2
CASGNAGGRKTQYF
TGTGCCAGTGGAAACGCGGGGGGGCGAAAGACCCAGTACTTC
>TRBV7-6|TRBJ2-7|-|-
CASSPGSPHEQYF
TGTGCCAGCAGCCCCGGGAGCCCTCACGAGCAGTACTTC
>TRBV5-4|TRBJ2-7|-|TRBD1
CASSLAFTDRGFDF
TGTGCCAGCAGCTTGGCATTCACGGACAGGGGCTTTGACTTC
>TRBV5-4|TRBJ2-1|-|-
CASSPLGGQTNEQFF
TGTGCCAGCAGCCCCCTTGGTGGACAGACCAATGAGCAGTTCTTC
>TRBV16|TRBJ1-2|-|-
CASSQSQGGYGYTF
TGTGCCAGCAGCCAATCGCAGGGCGGCTATGGCTACACCTTC
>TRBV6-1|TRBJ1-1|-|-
CASSAEGRREAFF
TGTGCCAGCAGTGCCGAGGGTAGAAGAGAAGCTTTCTTT
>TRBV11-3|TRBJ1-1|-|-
CASSLSLRNTEAFF
TGTGCCAGCAGCTTAAGTCTGCGGAACACTGAAGCTTTCTTT
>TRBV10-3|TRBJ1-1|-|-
CAIGGERTEAFF
TGTGCCATCGGCGGGGAGCGCACTGAAGCTTTCTTT
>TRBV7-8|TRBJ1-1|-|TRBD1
CASSEGQMNTEAFF
TGTGCCAGCAGCGAGGGACAGATGAACACTGAAGCTTTCTTT
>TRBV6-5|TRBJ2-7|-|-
CASSYSSTGTLYEQYF
TGTGCCAGCAGTTACTCCTCGACCGGGACACTCTACGAGCAGTACTTC
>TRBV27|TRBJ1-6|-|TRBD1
CASTPGQTTISPLHF
TGTGCCAGCACACCGGGACAGACTACTATTTCACCCCTCCACTTT
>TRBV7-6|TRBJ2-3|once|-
CASSKARLATDTQYF
TGTGCCAGCAGCAAAGCCCGGCTAGCCACAGATACGCAGTATTTT
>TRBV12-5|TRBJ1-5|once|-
CASGKGTENSNQPQHF
TGTGCTAGTGGCAAAGGGACTGAAAATAGCAATCAGCCCCAGCATTTT
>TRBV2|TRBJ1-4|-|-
CASSLEREKLFF
TGTGCCAGCAGTTTGGAGCGTGAAAAACTGTTTTTT
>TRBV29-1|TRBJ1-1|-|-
CSVVIRVSATEAFF
TGCAGCGTCGTGATCCGGGTCTCGGCCACTGAAGCTTTCTTT
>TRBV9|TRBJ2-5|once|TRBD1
CASSLLDRSQETQYF
TGTGCCAGCAGCTTACTGGACAGGAGCCAAGAGACCCAGTACTTC
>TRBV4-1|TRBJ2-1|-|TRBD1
CASSHGQGLYNEQFF
TGCGCCAGCAGCCACGGACAGGGCCTCTACAATGAGCAGTTCTTC
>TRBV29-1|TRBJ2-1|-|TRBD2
CSVNLAGAISYNEQFF
TGCAGCGTCAACCTAGCGGGAGCTATCTCCTACAATGAGCAGTTCTTC
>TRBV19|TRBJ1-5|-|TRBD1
CASNVGQGPLHQHF
TGTGCCAGTAATGTGGGACAGGGGCCCCTTCACCAGCATTTT
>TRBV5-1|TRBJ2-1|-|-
CASSFRRDWQNEQFF
TGCGCCAGCAGCTTTCGGCGGGATTGGCAGAATGAGCAGTTCTTC
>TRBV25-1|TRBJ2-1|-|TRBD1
CASSRDRGSYNEQFF
TGTGCCAGCAGTCGGGACAGGGGGTCCTACAATGAGCAGTTCTTC
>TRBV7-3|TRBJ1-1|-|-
CASRKGLSTEAFF
TGTGCCAGCAGAAAGGGGTTGAGCACTGAAGCTTTCTTT
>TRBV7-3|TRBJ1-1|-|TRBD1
CASSLLGQGAGTEAFF
TGTGCCAGCAGCTTATTAGGGCAGGGGGCGGGGACTGAAGCTTTCTTT
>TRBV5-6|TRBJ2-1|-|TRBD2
CASSSTGSLAGGAEQFF
TGTGCCAGCAGCTCTACCGGGAGCTTAGCGGGGGGGGCTGAGCAGTTCTTC
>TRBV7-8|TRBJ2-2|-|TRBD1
CASSYRTGVAGELFF
TGTGCCAGCAGTTATAGGACAGGGGTCGCCGGGGAGCTGTTTTTT
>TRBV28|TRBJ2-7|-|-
CASQRGDAQKVREQYF
TGTGCCAGCCAACGAGGCGACGCCCAAAAGGTGAGGGAGCAGTACTTC
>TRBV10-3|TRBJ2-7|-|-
CAISEEARETFYEQYF
TGTGCCATCAGTGAGGAAGCCAGGGAAACCTTCTACGAGCAGTACTTC
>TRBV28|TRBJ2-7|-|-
CASSFRTYEQYF
TGTGCCAGCAGTTTCCGAACATACGAGCAGTACTTC
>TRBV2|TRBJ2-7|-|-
CASQPGVSYEQYF
TGTGCCAGTCAGCCGGGGGTCTCCTACGAGCAGTACTTC
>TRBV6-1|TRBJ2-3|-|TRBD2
CASSELSAGVPDTQYF
TGTGCCAGCAGTGAATTATCAGCGGGAGTTCCAGATACGCAGTATTTT
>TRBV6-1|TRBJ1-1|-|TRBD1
CASSEDRGAEAFF
TGTGCCAGCAGTGAAGACAGGGGAGCTGAAGCTTTCTTT
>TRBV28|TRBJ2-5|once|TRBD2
CASSLLGEGAKTQYF
TGTGCCAGCAGTTTATTGGGGGAGGGAGCAAAGACCCAGTACTTC
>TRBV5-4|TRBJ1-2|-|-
CASRGGRTALTGYGYTF
TGTGCCAGCAGAGGGGGACGGACAGCCCTAACGGGGTATGGCTACACCTTC
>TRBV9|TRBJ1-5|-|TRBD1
CASSTQGAEPQHF
TGTGCCAGCAGCACACAGGGGGCAGAGCCCCAGCATTTT
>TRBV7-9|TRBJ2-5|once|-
CAISEGEWGTQYF
TGTGCCATCTCAGAAGGGGAATGGGGGACCCAGTACTTC
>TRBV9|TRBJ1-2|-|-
CASSGDKSNYGYTF
TGTGCCAGCAGCGGGGACAAATCTAACTATGGCTACACCTTC
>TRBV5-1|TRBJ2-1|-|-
CASSLVQSYNEQFF
TGCGCCAGCAGCTTGGTGCAGTCCTACAATGAGCAGTTCTTC
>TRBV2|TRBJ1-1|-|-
CASSPGQNTEAFF
TGTGCCAGCAGTCCGGGACAGAACACTGAAGCTTTCTTT
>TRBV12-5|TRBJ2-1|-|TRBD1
CASGLVLGNRGNEQFF
TGTGCTAGTGGTTTGGTACTGGGAAACAGGGGCAATGAGCAGTTCTTC
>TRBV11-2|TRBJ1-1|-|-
CASSLSFSHRGGAFF
TGTGCCAGCAGCTTAAGCTTCTCCCACCGGGGGGGAGCTTTCTTT
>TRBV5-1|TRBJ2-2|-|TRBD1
CASSFAGTGGTGELFF
TGCGCCAGCAGCTTCGCCGGGACAGGGGGTACCGGGGAGCTGTTTTTT
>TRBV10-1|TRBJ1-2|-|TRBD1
CARRRDRMTYGYTF
TGCGCCAGGAGGAGGGACAGGATGACCTATGGCTACACCTTC
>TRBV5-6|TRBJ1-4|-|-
CASSVVATNEKLFF
TGTGCCAGCAGCGTAGTAGCAACTAATGAAAAACTGTTTTTT
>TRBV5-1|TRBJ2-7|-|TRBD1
CASSAPTGTGAFYEQYF
TGCGCCAGCAGCGCACCCACCGGGACAGGGGCCTTCTACGAGCAGTACTTC
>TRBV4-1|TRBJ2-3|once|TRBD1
CASSQDRRDRGMDTQYF
TGCGCCAGCAGCCAAGATCGGCGGGACAGGGGAATGGATACGCAGTATTTT
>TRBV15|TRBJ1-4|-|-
CATSRGDSNEKLFF
TGTGCCACCAGCAGAGGCGACAGTAATGAAAAACTGTTTTTT
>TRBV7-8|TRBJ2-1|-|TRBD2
CASSQRNSGGAIDEQFF
TGTGCCAGCAGCCAGAGAAATAGCGGGGGGGCTATCGATGAGCAGTTCTTC
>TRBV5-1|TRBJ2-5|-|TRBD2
CASSSGTSGLQETQYF
TGCGCCAGCAGCTCCGGGACTAGCGGACTCCAAGAGACCCAGTACTTC
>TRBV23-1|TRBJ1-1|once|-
CASRRRPTGDTEAFF
TGCGCCAGCAGACGCCGACCGACAGGAGACACTGAAGCTTTCTTT
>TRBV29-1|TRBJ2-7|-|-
CSVRDIYEQYF
TGCAGCGTAAGGGACATCTACGAGCAGTACTTC
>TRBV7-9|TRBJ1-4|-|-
CASSASIKVNEKLFF
TGTGCCAGCAGTGCGTCGATAAAAGTTAATGAAAAACTGTTTTTT
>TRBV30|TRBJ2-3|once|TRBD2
CAWNPGTSGGADTQYF
TGTGCCTGGAACCCAGGGACTAGCGGGGGGGCCGATACGCAGTATTTT
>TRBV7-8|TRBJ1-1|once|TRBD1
CASSLGQGIGTEAFF
TGTGCCAGCAGCTTGGGACAGGGGATTGGCACTGAAGCTTTCTTT